This T cell receptor beta chain is from a study of monozygotic twins with cystic fibrosis. CDR3 length equals 17 residues. The V and J ends lost 7 bases and 4 bases, in that order; junction bases with no gene match: 18. Germline values: CDR1 MGHRA, CDR2 YSYEKL. Profiled with immunoSEQ multiplex PCR; TCRdb holds only in-frame clones, not every one. The sample lists roughly 25,000 clones; roughly 96% were seen once. Study observations and caveats: The repertoire was suggested to be naive-dominated, clonality median around 0.01. V usage most resembled the co-twin in 13 of 16 pairs.

This clone occurred once. As yet, its antigen is unknown. The chain recombines TRBV4-1 with TRBJ2-7; 8 bases match TRBD1. This TCR was sampled from a girl aged 2-10 years with cystic fibrosis. The specimen sequenced was blood. As DNA, the CDR3 is TGCGCCAGCACCTCTAACACAGGGGGGCCAAAGGAATACGAGCAGTACTTC. Its translation is CASTSNTGGPKEYEQYF.